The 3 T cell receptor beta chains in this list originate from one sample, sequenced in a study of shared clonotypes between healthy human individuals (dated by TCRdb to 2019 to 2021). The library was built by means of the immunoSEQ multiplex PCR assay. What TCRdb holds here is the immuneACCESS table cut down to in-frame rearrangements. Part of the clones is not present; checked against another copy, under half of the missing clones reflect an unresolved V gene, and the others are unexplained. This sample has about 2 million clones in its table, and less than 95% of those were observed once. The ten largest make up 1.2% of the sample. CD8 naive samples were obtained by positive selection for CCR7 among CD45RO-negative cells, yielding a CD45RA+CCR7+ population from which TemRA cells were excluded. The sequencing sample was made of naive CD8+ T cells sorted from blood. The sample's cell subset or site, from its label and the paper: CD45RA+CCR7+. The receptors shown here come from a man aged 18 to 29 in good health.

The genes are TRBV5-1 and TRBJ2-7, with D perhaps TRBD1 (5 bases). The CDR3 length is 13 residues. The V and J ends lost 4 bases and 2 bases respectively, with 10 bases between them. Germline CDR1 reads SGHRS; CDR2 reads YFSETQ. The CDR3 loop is CASSGTGTYEQYF. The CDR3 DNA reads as TGCGCCAGCAGCGGCACAGGTACCTACGAGCAGTACTTC.

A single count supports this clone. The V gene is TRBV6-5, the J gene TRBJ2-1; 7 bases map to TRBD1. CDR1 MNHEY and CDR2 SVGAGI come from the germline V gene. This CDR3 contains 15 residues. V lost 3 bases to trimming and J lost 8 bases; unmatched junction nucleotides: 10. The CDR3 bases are TGTGCCAGCAGTTATCAAGGGGGCGCCGACTATGAGCAGTTCTTC. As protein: CASSYQGGADYEQFF.

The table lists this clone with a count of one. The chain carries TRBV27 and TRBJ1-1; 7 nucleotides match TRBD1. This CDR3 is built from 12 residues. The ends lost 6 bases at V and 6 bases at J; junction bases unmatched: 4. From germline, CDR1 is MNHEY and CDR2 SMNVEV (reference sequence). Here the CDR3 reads CASRTTGSEAFF. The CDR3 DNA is TGTGCCAGCAGAACGACAGGGTCTGAAGCTTTCTTT.